This T cell receptor (beta chain) emerged from a study of vaccination effects on CD4 cells after COVID-19. Study-level information: Ahead of sequencing, the ViraFEST assay grew antigen-specific CD4+ T cells using viral peptide pools. The study, taken as a whole, reports: Late post-vaccination, clones induced by infection and those induced by vaccine underwent marked clonal contraction.

The table lists this clone with a few counts. Its matching antigen is unknown. Sequencing used immunoSEQ multiplex PCR; TCRdb keeps in-frame clones, though not all of them. The sample holds around 66,000 clones, 74% seen once. The authors isolated CD4+ T cells after about 10 days of culture. Two-dose vaccination with either BNT162b2 or mRNA-1273 was given to the participants. In the vaccine recipients, nucleocapsid antibodies were negative and there was no prior SARS-CoV-2 infection. Fresh IL-2-containing medium replaced half the medium on days 3 and 7. CDR1 is MGHDK, CDR2 SYGVNS, per germline. The V gene lost 1 base and the J gene lost 8 bases, with 14 bases spanning the gap. CDR3 length: 15 amino acids.

This TCR came from a human donor who received a COVID-19 vaccine. This chain connects TRBV25-1 to TRBJ1-4; D gene ambiguous. Sequenced material: CD4+ T cells from PBMCs cultured without peptide, taken after COVID-19 vaccination. In nucleotides, the CDR3 is TGTGCCAGCAGTGAATTAGGTCCTGCGGACGAAAAACTGTTTTTT. It yields the protein CASSELGPADEKLFF.